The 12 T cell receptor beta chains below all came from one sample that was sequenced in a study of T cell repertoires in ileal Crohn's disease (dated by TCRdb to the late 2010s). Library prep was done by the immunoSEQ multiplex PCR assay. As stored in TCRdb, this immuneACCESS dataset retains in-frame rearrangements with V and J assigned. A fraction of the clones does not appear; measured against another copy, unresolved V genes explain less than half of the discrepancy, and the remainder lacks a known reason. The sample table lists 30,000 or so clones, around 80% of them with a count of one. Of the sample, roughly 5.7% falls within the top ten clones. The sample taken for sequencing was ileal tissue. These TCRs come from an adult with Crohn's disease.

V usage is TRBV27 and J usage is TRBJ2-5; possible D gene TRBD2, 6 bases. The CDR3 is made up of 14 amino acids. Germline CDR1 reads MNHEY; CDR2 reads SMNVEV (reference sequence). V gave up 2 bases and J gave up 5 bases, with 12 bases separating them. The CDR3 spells CASSLRGLGETQYF. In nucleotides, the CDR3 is TGTGCCAGCAGTTTACGGGGACTTGGGGAGACCCAGTACTTC.

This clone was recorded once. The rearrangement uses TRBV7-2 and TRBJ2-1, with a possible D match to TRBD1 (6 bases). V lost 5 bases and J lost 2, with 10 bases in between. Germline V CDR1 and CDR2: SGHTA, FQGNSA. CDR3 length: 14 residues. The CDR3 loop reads CASSVGAAYNEQFF. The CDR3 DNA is TGTGCCAGCAGCGTGGGGGCAGCCTACAATGAGCAGTTCTTC.

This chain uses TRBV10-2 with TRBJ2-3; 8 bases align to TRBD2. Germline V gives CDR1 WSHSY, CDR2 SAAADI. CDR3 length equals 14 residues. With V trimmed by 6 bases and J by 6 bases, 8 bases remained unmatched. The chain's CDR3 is CASRAGLGSDTQYF. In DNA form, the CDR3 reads TGCGCCAGCAGGGCGGGACTAGGGTCGGATACGCAGTATTTT.

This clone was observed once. The CDR3 loop is CASIKDTLNTEAFF. DNA of the CDR3: TGTGCCAGCATTAAGGACACCCTGAACACTGAAGCTTTCTTT. The chain links TRBV7-9 to TRBJ1-1, with D maybe TRBD1 (5 bases). V shed 7 bases and J shed 0 bases, with 12 bases lying between them. This CDR3 has 14 residues. Germline V gene data show CDR1 as SEHNR and CDR2 as FQNEAQ (reference sequence).

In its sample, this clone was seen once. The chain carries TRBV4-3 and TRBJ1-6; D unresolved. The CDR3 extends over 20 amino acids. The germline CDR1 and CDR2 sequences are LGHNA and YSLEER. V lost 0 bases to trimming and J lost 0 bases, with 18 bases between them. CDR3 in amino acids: CASSQDRSRTGSSYNSPLHF. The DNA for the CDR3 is TGCGCCAGCAGCCAAGATCGGTCGAGGACCGGGAGCTCCTATAATTCACCCCTCCACTTT.

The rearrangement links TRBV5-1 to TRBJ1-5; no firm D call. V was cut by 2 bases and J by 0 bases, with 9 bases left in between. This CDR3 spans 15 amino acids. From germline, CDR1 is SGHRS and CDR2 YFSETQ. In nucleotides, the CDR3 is TGCGCCAGCAGCTTAGGAGATTATAGCAATCAGCCCCAGCATTTT. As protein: CASSLGDYSNQPQHF.

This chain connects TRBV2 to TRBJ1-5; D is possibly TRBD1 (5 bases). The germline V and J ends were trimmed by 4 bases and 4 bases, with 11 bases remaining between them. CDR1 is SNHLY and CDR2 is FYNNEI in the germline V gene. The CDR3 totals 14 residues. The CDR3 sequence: CASSGQGQNQPQHF. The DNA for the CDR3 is TGTGCCAGCAGTGGGCAGGGCCAAAATCAGCCCCAGCATTTT. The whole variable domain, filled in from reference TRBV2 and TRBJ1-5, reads EPEVTQTPSHQVTQMGQEVILRCVPISNHLYFYWYRQILGQKVEFLVSFYNNEISEKSEIFDDQFSVERPDGSNFTLKIRSTKLEDSAMYFCASSGQGQNQPQHFGDGTRLSIL.

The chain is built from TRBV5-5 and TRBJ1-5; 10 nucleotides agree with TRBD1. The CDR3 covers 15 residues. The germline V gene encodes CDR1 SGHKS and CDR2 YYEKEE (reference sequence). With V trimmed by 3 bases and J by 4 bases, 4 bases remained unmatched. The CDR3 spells CASSWDRGRNQPQHF. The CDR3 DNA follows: TGTGCCAGCAGCTGGGACAGGGGCCGAAATCAGCCCCAGCATTTT. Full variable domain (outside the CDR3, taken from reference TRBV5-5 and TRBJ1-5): DAGVTQSPTHLIKTRGQQVTLRCSPISGHKSVSWYQQVLGQGPQFIFQYYEKEERGRGNFPDRFSARQFPNYSSELNVNALLLGDSALYLCASSWDRGRNQPQHFGDGTRLSIL.

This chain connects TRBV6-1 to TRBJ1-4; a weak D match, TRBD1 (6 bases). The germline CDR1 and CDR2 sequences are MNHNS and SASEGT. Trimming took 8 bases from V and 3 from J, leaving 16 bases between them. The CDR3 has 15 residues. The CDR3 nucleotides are TGTGCCAGCTCACTTTCCGGGACACCTAATGAAAAACTGTTTTTT. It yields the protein CASSLSGTPNEKLFF.

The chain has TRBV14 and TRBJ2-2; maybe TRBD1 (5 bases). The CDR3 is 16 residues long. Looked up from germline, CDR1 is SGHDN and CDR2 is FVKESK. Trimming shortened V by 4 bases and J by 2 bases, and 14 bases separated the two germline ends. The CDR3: CASSLTRGSNTGELFF. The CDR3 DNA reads TGTGCCAGCAGCCTCACAAGGGGCTCTAACACCGGGGAGCTGTTTTTT.

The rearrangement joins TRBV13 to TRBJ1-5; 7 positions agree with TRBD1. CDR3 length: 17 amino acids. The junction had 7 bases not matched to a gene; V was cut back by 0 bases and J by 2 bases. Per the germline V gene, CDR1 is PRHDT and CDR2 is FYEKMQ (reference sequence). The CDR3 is CASSLGTGAAGNQPQHF. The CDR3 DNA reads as TGTGCCAGCAGCTTAGGTACAGGGGCAGCGGGCAATCAGCCCCAGCATTTT.

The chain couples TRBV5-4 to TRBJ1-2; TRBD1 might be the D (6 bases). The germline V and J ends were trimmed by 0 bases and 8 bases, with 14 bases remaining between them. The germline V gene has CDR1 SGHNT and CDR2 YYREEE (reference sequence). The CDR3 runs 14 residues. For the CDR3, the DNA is TGTGCCAGCAGCTTGGCCAAACAGGGAAGGGGCTACACCTTC. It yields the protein CASSLAKQGRGYTF.